One TCR beta chain is described in this entry. Assay: immunoSEQ multiplex PCR; the TCRdb copy retains only in-frame clones and omits some. Of approximately 130,000 clones detected, more than 75% appear once; the ten largest clones hold 3.3%. V was clipped by 9 bases and J by 0 bases; unmatched bases: 12. The CDR3 is 17 amino acids. From germline, CDR1 is SGHTS and CDR2 YDEGEE. The data are from a study of identifying expanded T cells in peripheral blood. V and J are TRBV5-8 and TRBJ1-5, with 10 bases identical to TRBD1. Sequenced input: blood. This TCR derives from a person aged 18 to 70 in good health. For the CDR3, the DNA is TGTGCCATAGGGGGGGACAGGGGAACGGGTAGCAATCAGCCCCAGCATTTT. It codes for CAIGGDRGTGSNQPQHF.